The 20 T cell receptor beta chains in this list originate from one sample, sequenced in a study of tumor-infiltrating lymphocytes in primary liver carcinoma. Each 20-30 mg portion of unsorted bulk tissue served as the source for co-extraction of RNA and DNA. From 450 to 550 ng total RNA, TCR beta cDNA was generated with a primer in the constant region. Sequencing libraries for TCR beta derived from three nested multiplex PCR rounds that used slightly modified ARM-PCR. The first two PCR rounds used TRBV1-TRBV30 primers with a Cbeta primer, approximately 10 cycles each. TCRdb redid the calling of the multiplex PCR reads with MiXCR, one entry per CDR3 protein. Here the sample spans approximately 110,000 distinct CDR3 sequences, 82% being singletons. Sample: liver tumor tissue from sampling region 3. Subset of the sample: tumor region T3, left-lateral pole. The receptors shown here come from a man aged 35 to 55 with primary liver carcinoma and hepatitis B virus infection.

This clonotype was counted a few times. V and J are TRBV18 and TRBJ2-3; tentative D call: TRBD1 (5 bases). CDR1 and CDR2 (germline): KGHSH, LQKENI. This CDR3 spans 18 amino acids. The V and J ends lost 4 bases and 0 bases respectively, with 20 bases between them. In DNA form, the CDR3 reads TGTGCCAGCTCACGGATATATACAGGAACGGCTAGCACAGATACGCAGTATTTT. This encodes CASSRIYTGTASTDTQYF.

In this sample, this clonotype turned up once. No conserved phenylalanine or tryptophan is present at the end of the CDR3, so a read error is the likely explanation. The J gene is TRBJ2-1, the V gene TRBV29-1, with 7 bases lining up with TRBD2. Germline V lookup: CDR1 SQVTM, CDR2 ANQGSEA. Trimming removed 6 bases from V and 12 bases from J; junction bases left unmatched: 11. This CDR3 spans 12 amino acids. DNA for the CDR3: TGCAGCGTATTAAGCGGGGTGGTAGGGCAGTTCTTA. It specifies CSVLSGVVGQFL.

To note about this clonotype: A much larger clone differs by one base, so this may be a read error. The chain couples TRBV30 to TRBJ2-2, with 7 bases that match TRBD1. The CDR3 runs to 13 residues. Germline loops: CDR1 GTSNPN, CDR2 SVGIG (reference sequence). CDR3 protein: CACGTANSGELFF. CDR3 sequence (DNA): TGTGCCTGCGGGACAGCGAACTCCGGGGAGCTGTTTTTT.

Remarks on this clonotype: The conserved phenylalanine or tryptophan is not found at the CDR3 terminus, so this likely reflects a read error. The chain combines TRBV5-4 with TRBJ2-5; D assignment may be TRBD1 or TRBD2 (5 bases each). V lost 0 bases to trimming and J lost 2 bases, with 8 bases between them. Looked up from germline, CDR1 is SGHNT and CDR2 is YYREEE (reference sequence). CDR3 length: 14 amino acids. CDR3: CASSLAGTQETQYI. DNA for the CDR3: TGTGCCAGCAGCTTGGCCGGGACGCAAGAGACCCAGTACATC.

This clonotype was recorded only once. At one end, the junction sequence differs from germline, possibly due to a read error. V gene TRBV20-1 combines with J gene TRBJ1-6, with a weak D call TRBD1 (6 bases). Germline V gene data show CDR1 as DFQATT and CDR2 as SNEGSKA (reference sequence). The CDR3 covers 13 residues. The CDR3 nucleotides are TGCAGTGTCGGCGCGGGACATAATTCACCGCTCCACTTT. Protein: CSVGAGHNSPLHF.

The sample holds one count of this clonotype. Lacking the conserved final phenylalanine or tryptophan, this CDR3 likely reflects a read error. This chain uses TRBV5-5 with TRBJ2-2; no definite D call. The germline CDR1 and CDR2 sequences are SGHKS and YYEKEE (reference sequence). CDR3 size: 12 residues. Here the CDR3 DNA reads TGTGCCAGCAGACTCCACACCAGGGAGCTGTTTTCT. Translated: CASRLHTRELFS.

The chain joins TRBV6-5 to TRBJ1-6; no firm D call. V lost 3 bases and J 5 bases, leaving 8 bases between the germline ends. CDR1 is MNHEY, CDR2 SVGAGI, per germline. CDR3 length equals 14 residues. The CDR3 DNA is TGTGCCAGCAGTTATAGGGTCAATAATTCACCCCTCCACTTT. It specifies CASSYRVNNSPLHF.

Remarks on this clonotype: Lacking the conserved final phenylalanine or tryptophan, this CDR3 likely reflects a read error. The chain has TRBV6-2 or TRBV6-3 and TRBJ2-3; D gene unclear. Germline assignment: CDR1 MNHEY and CDR2 SVGEGT. The V end was cut by 4 bases, the J end by 6 bases, with 17 bases between. The CDR3 extends over 15 amino acids. CDR3 DNA: TGTGCCAGCAGTTTATTAGGGCAACTCGCGGATACGCAGTATTTG. This sequence encodes CASSLLGQLADTQYL.

About this clonotype: Sequence at one end of the junction differs from germline and may be a read error. This chain links TRBV4-2 with TRBJ2-7; D is unclear. CDR3 length: 15 residues. CDR1 LGHNA and CDR2 YNFKEQ come from the germline V gene. CDR3 nucleotides: TGTGCCAGCAGCCAAGAGCTATCGATTGTTTACGAGCAGTATTTC. This translates into CASSQELSIVYEQYF.

Of note for this clonotype: One junction end disagrees with the germline gene, perhaps due to a read error. The chain joins TRBV24-1 to TRBJ2-1, with TRBD1 matching over 7 bases. Germline lookup yields CDR1 KGHDR and CDR2 SFDVKD. This CDR3 spans 15 amino acids. The CDR3 is CATSDFYGTDNEHFF. The CDR3 DNA follows: TGTGCCACCAGTGATTTCTACGGGACAGACAATGAGCACTTCTTC.

For this clonotype: One end of the junction is discordant with germline, which a read error may explain. The rearrangement links TRBV4-2 to TRBJ2-3; D is ambiguous. The germline CDR1 and CDR2 sequences are LGHNA and YNFKEQ. There are 16 residues in the CDR3. The CDR3 region is CACSRESAPRTYTQYF. The CDR3 DNA reads TGTGCCTGCAGCCGAGAGTCAGCCCCTCGCACATATACGCAGTATTTT.

In regard to this clonotype: At one of its ends the junction is not consistent with the germline gene, which may arise from a read error. The rearrangement joins TRBV12-3 or TRBV12-4 to TRBJ2-2; weak D call: TRBD2 (6 bases). The length of the CDR3 is 13 residues. CDR3 nucleotide sequence: TGTGCAAGCAGCCCCCGGGGGTCCGGGGAGCTGTTTTTT. Its translation is CASSPRGSGELFF.

On this clonotype itself: Since the CDR3 does not end with the conserved phenylalanine or tryptophan, this likely comes from a read error. V and J are TRBV12-3 or TRBV12-4 and TRBJ2-1; no firm D call. This CDR3 comprises 16 residues. Trimming cost V 6 bases and J 0 bases, with 15 bases left between them. The CDR3 DNA follows: TGTGCCAGCAGCCTTGTCCCCAGGAGCTCCTACAATGAGCAGTTCTCC. Translation gives CASSLVPRSSYNEQFS.

This clonotype was observed a handful of times. The rearrangement joins TRBV10-3 to TRBJ1-1; D not certain. This CDR3 region has 13 residues. Trimming pared 3 bases from V and 10 bases from J, leaving 15 bases between. CDR1 is ENHRY, CDR2 SYGVKD, per germline. The CDR3 DNA is TGTGCCATCAGTGATCACCAGAACGCTGTAGCTTTCTTT. Encoded protein: CAISDHQNAVAFF.

J is TRBJ2-1 and V is TRBV29-1; the D gene is possibly TRBD2 (5 bases). Trimming stripped 4 bases from V and 7 bases from J, with 20 bases between. Germline CDR1 and CDR2: SQVTM and ANQGSEA. CDR3 length: 15 residues. The CDR3, as DNA: TGCAGCGTTGGACAAGCGGAAGGGTTCTATAATGAGCAGTTCTTC. Translation: CSVGQAEGFYNEQFF.

The chain employs TRBV28 and TRBJ2-7; 8 bases match TRBD2. V was pared by 11 bases and J by 5 bases, with 14 bases of the junction left unmatched. Germline V gives CDR1 MDHEN, CDR2 SYDVKM. The CDR3 is 14 amino acids. The CDR3 here is CAVLRAGVSNEQYF. CDR3 coding DNA: TGTGCCGTCCTACGAGCGGGAGTATCCAACGAGCAGTACTTC.

As regards this clonotype: Compared with germline, one end of the junction differs, possibly owing to a read error. V gene TRBV12-3 or TRBV12-4 combines with J gene TRBJ2-5; D ambiguous. CDR3 length: 13 residues. CDR3 loop: CASSIGDQETQNF. Here the CDR3 DNA reads TGTGCCAGCAGCATAGGCGACCAAGAGACCCAGAACTTC.

This clonotype was recorded only once. One end of the junction fails to match germline, which may point to a read error. The gene calls are TRBV6-6 and TRBJ1-5, with D perhaps TRBD1 (5 bases). This CDR3 region has 18 residues. Germline CDR1 is MNHNY and CDR2 is SVGAGI (reference sequence). CDR3 nucleotides: TGTGCCAGCACTTACTCTGACTCTGCCCAGGACACCAATCAGCCCCAGCATTTT. Translated: CASTYSDSAQDTNQPQHF.

The chain is built from TRBV5-1 and TRBJ2-1; TRBD2 matches 11 bases. The CDR3 has 14 residues. The J segment lost 7 bases and the V segment lost 3 bases, leaving 3 bases of the junction unmatched. Germline V gene sequence: CDR1 SGHRS, CDR2 YFSETQ. The CDR3 nucleotides read TGCGCCAGCAGCTCTAGCGGGAGGTATAATGAGCAGTTCTTC. The encoded protein is CASSSSGRYNEQFF.

V gene TRBV4-1 combines with J gene TRBJ1-6; TRBD1 might be the D (6 bases). Trimming cost V 0 bases and J 14 bases, with 17 bases left between them. There are 15 residues in the CDR3. CDR1 MGHRA and CDR2 YSYEKL come from the germline V gene. CDR3 amino acids: CASSQDSTGNSALHF. CDR3 nucleotide sequence: TGCGCCAGCAGCCAAGACAGCACAGGGAATTCGGCCCTCCACTTT.